Following are 22 T cell receptor beta chains from one sample sequenced in a study of cytomegalovirus exposure and HLA in healthy donors. The table came from immunoSEQ multiplex PCR; TCRdb's copy has only in-frame clones and leaves some out. The repertoire has tens of thousands of clones, about 94% of them found once; the top ten carry nearly 4.5%. The sample consisted of PBMCs. Source of these receptors: a man between 18 and 29 years old in good health and CMV-seropositive.

In this sample, this clone turned up once. This sequence joins TRBV28 and TRBJ2-5, with D perhaps matching TRBD1 (6 bases). Trimming took off 6 bases at V and 8 bases at J, with 16 bases between the two ends. Germline CDR1 reads MDHEN; CDR2 reads SYDVKM. The CDR3 consists of 13 residues. The CDR3 DNA reads TGTGCCAGCAGACGGACTGGGGGCCGAACCCAGTACTTC. As protein: CASRRTGGRTQYF. Using reference TRBV28 and TRBJ2-5 for the parts outside the CDR3, the full variable domain is DVKVTQSSRYLVKRTGEKVFLECVQDMDHENMFWYRQDPGLGLRLIYFSYDVKMKEKGDIPEGYSVSREKKERFSLILESASTNQTSMYLCASRRTGGRTQYFGPGTRLLVL.

This chain connects TRBV10-3 to TRBJ2-1, with 8 nucleotides matching TRBD1. This CDR3 is 15 amino acids long. Per the germline V gene, CDR1 is ENHRY and CDR2 is SYGVKD. V dropped 10 bases and J dropped 4; count of bases not matched to a gene: 12. CDR3 bases: TGTGCCAGTCGCCTGGGACAGGCTTTTTACAATGAGCAGTTCTTC. It specifies CASRLGQAFYNEQFF.

The V call is TRBV4-3, the J call TRBJ2-2; TRBD1 agrees at 8 bases. The V and J ends lost 4 bases and 2 bases, in that order; junction bases with no gene match: 6. CDR3 length: 16 amino acids. Germline values: CDR1 LGHNA, CDR2 YSLEER. CDR3 loop: CASSPQGVSNTGELFF. In DNA, the CDR3 is TGCGCCAGCAGCCCACAGGGGGTCAGTAACACCGGGGAGCTGTTTTTT.

This chain links TRBV28 with TRBJ1-1; 8 bases map to TRBD1. V was clipped by 8 bases and J by 11 bases; unmatched bases: 19. CDR1 and CDR2 (germline): MDHEN, SYDVKM. The CDR3 loop spans 15 amino acids. CDR3 nucleotides: TGTGCCAGCGGAAGGGTATTAGGACAGGGCAGTAGGGCTTTCTTT. It encodes CASGRVLGQGSRAFF.

This rearrangement joins TRBV2 to TRBJ2-7; maybe TRBD1 (5 bases). The CDR3 has 13 amino acids. Looked up from germline, CDR1 is SNHLY and CDR2 is FYNNEI. V dropped 4 bases and J dropped 0 bases, with 7 bases sitting between them. The CDR3 region is CASSAQGSYEQYF. The CDR3 coding sequence is TGTGCCAGCAGTGCCCAGGGCTCCTACGAGCAGTACTTC.

V usage is TRBV2 and J usage is TRBJ2-5, with TRBD1 matching 7 bases. This CDR3 comprises 14 residues. The ends lost 7 bases at V and 3 bases at J; junction bases unmatched: 8. The germline V gene has CDR1 SNHLY and CDR2 FYNNEI. CDR3 DNA sequence: TGTGCCAGCAAAGAGGAGACAGGGAAAGAGACCCAGTACTTC. Residues: CASKEETGKETQYF. Full variable domain (remainder filled in from reference TRBV2 and TRBJ2-5): EPEVTQTPSHQVTQMGQEVILRCVPISNHLYFYWYRQILGQKVEFLVSFYNNEISEKSEIFDDQFSVERPDGSNFTLKIRSTKLEDSAMYFCASKEETGKETQYFGPGTRLLVL.

The chain is built from TRBV7-9 and TRBJ2-1, with 10 bases matching TRBD2. The J segment lost 10 bases and the V segment lost 3 bases, leaving 9 bases of the junction unmatched. The CDR3 runs 15 residues. Per germline, CDR1 SEHNR and CDR2 FQNEAQ (reference sequence). The chain's CDR3 is CASSFTAGGIREQFF. DNA for the CDR3: TGTGCCAGCAGCTTCACAGCGGGGGGGATCCGGGAGCAGTTCTTC.

The V and J genes are TRBV30 and TRBJ1-4, with D perhaps matching TRBD1 (5 bases). The CDR3 extends over 13 amino acids. V dropped 3 bases and J dropped 3 bases, with 8 bases sitting between them. Germline V gene data show CDR1 as GTSNPN and CDR2 as SVGIG (reference sequence). The CDR3 sequence is CAWRQVPNEKLFF. The CDR3 DNA is TGTGCCTGGAGACAGGTCCCTAATGAAAAACTGTTTTTT.

J is TRBJ1-1 and V is TRBV20-1, with D possibly being TRBD1 (5 bases). CDR1 and CDR2 (germline): DFQATT, SNEGSKA (reference sequence). The CDR3 runs to 11 residues. Trimming left V 6 bases short and J 11 bases short, with 16 bases between. CDR3 loop: CSARAGLDAFF. CDR3 in DNA: TGCAGTGCCAGGGCGGGACTCGATGCTTTCTTT.

V usage is TRBV27 and J usage is TRBJ2-1, with 8 bases fitting TRBD1. The CDR3 totals 15 residues. The trim removed 1 base at V and 9 bases at J, leaving 8 bases unmatched. Germline-derived CDR1 and CDR2 are MNHEY and SMNVEV (reference sequence). DNA of the CDR3: TGTGCCAGCAGTTTATGGCAGGGGGCTTCACCTGAGCAGTTCTTC. Its protein is CASSLWQGASPEQFF.

The V gene is TRBV9, the J gene TRBJ1-2, with 9 bases matching TRBD1. CDR3 length: 15 amino acids. Germline V gene data show CDR1 as SGDLS and CDR2 as YYNGEE. The V gene end was trimmed by 4 bases and the J gene end by 3 bases; junction bases not matched to a gene: 7. CDR3 region: CASSSRQGGDYGYTF. The CDR3 DNA reads as TGTGCCAGCAGCTCCCGACAGGGGGGTGACTATGGCTACACCTTC.

The chain recombines TRBV2 with TRBJ1-4; tentative D call: TRBD1 (5 bases). V dropped 5 bases and J dropped 0 bases, with 10 bases sitting between them. CDR3 size: 15 residues. Germline V gives CDR1 SNHLY, CDR2 FYNNEI. Here the CDR3 reads CASSRDFTTNEKLFF. Written as DNA, the CDR3 is TGTGCCAGCAGTAGGGACTTCACAACTAATGAAAAACTGTTTTTT.

The gene calls are TRBV11-3 and TRBJ2-5; TRBD2 is a possible D gene (5 bases). This CDR3 is built from 15 residues. The germline V gene encodes CDR1 SGHNT and CDR2 YENEEA. The V end was cut by 1 base, the J end by 5 bases, with 14 bases between. This CDR3 reads CASSLGRSGQETQYF. CDR3 coding DNA: TGTGCCAGCAGCTTAGGAAGGAGCGGTCAGGAGACCCAGTACTTC.

This clone was counted once. The chain recombines TRBV14 with TRBJ2-1; unclear D gene. Between the trimmed V and J ends, which lost 2 bases and 4 bases, there was a span of 6 bases. This CDR3 spans 13 amino acids. CDR1 is SGHDN, CDR2 FVKESK, per germline. The CDR3 loop is CASSQRVYNEQFF. As DNA, the CDR3 is TGTGCCAGCAGCCAACGGGTATACAATGAGCAGTTCTTC.

V and J are TRBV7-9 and TRBJ2-1; weak D call: TRBD1 (7 bases). This CDR3 region has 18 residues. Trimming removed 5 bases from V and 3 bases from J, with 23 bases in between. CDR1 SEHNR and CDR2 FQNEAQ come from the germline V gene (reference sequence). The chain's CDR3 is CASSTRGAGGKVYNEQFF. The CDR3 DNA is TGTGCCAGCAGCACTAGGGGGGCAGGGGGAAAAGTCTACAATGAGCAGTTCTTC. Full variable domain (missing parts from reference TRBV7-9 and TRBJ2-1): DTGVSQNPRHKITKRGQNVTFRCDPISEHNRLYWYRQTLGQGPEFLTYFQNEAQLEKSRLLSDRFSAERPKGSFSTLEIQRTEQGDSAMYLCASSTRGAGGKVYNEQFFGPGTRLTVL.

The chain recombines TRBV5-4 with TRBJ2-3; TRBD2 might be the D (5 bases). This CDR3 has 15 amino acids. Trimming stripped 2 bases from V and 1 base from J, with 11 bases between. Looked up from germline, CDR1 is SGHNT and CDR2 is YYREEE (reference sequence). This chain's CDR3 is CASSFDGGGTDTQYF. The DNA of the CDR3 is TGTGCCAGCAGCTTTGACGGAGGAGGCACAGATACGCAGTATTTT.

This clone was seen a single time. This chain links TRBV7-3 with TRBJ2-3; 11 positions agree with TRBD2. Germline V lookup: CDR1 SGHTA, CDR2 FQGTGA. There are 16 residues in the CDR3. With 4 bases clipped from V and 0 bases from J, the junction kept 3 bases outside the gene matches. The CDR3 region has the DNA TGTGCCAGCAGCTCGGGACTAGCGGAAAGCACAGATACGCAGTATTTT. This gives the protein CASSSGLAESTDTQYF.

The chain uses TRBV4-1 and TRBJ1-2; the D is unclear. The CDR3 covers 15 residues. CDR1 MGHRA and CDR2 YSYEKL come from the germline V gene. V lost 1 base and J lost 4, with 13 bases in between. The CDR3 loop is CASSQAISESYGYTF. CDR3 DNA sequence: TGCGCCAGCAGCCAAGCGATAAGCGAGAGCTATGGCTACACCTTC.

This chain links TRBV7-3 with TRBJ2-5; D perhaps matches TRBD1 (7 bases). This CDR3 is built from 14 residues. The germline V gene encodes CDR1 SGHTA and CDR2 FQGTGA. Trimming left V 5 bases short and J 5 bases short, with 15 bases between. Written as DNA, the CDR3 is TGTGCCAGCAGCGCAGGGGGGAGCTTGGAGACCCAGTACTTC. Translated: CASSAGGSLETQYF.

The rearrangement links TRBV11-2 to TRBJ2-2; D is ambiguous. V was clipped by 5 bases and J by 3 bases, with 16 bases between them. CDR1 SGHAT and CDR2 FQNNGV come from the germline V gene. The CDR3 has 16 amino acids. For the CDR3, the DNA is TGTGCCAGCAGCCCTACCCCAAAATCATACACCGGGGAGCTGTTTTTT. It translates to CASSPTPKSYTGELFF.

The rearrangement joins TRBV2 to TRBJ2-3, with TRBD1 matching 7 bases. Germline V lookup: CDR1 SNHLY, CDR2 FYNNEI. The CDR3 has 15 residues. V shed 6 bases, J shed 4 bases, and the junction held 10 bases outside the gene matches. CDR3 sequence reads: CASRRTPGTADTQYF. The CDR3, as DNA: TGTGCCAGCAGGAGAACCCCTGGGACAGCAGATACGCAGTATTTT.

The chain carries TRBV7-9 and TRBJ2-7; 8 nucleotides agree with TRBD1. Germline V gene data show CDR1 as SEHNR and CDR2 as FQNEAQ (reference sequence). V gave up 2 bases and J gave up 2 bases; unmatched junction bases: 5. CDR3 size: 15 residues. The DNA of the CDR3 is TGTGCCAGCAGCTTACGGGACAGGCCTACCTACGAGCAGTACTTC. Its protein is CASSLRDRPTYEQYF.